The sequence of this T cell receptor beta chain was determined in a study of beta chain features in type 1 diabetes. Expressed TCRB transcripts were sequenced because the isolated RNA had all been reverse transcribed beforehand. Clones were sequenced by immunoSEQ multiplex PCR, and TCRdb holds only the in-frame ones, with some missing. The sample lists roughly 140,000 clones; roughly 8% were seen once. Regarding the study as a whole: In type 1 diabetes patients, VDJ junctions had fewer insertions; deletions at these junctions were more frequent. PCR may have favored shorter templates equally in patients and controls.

The CDR3 runs 14 residues. Trimming shortened V by 6 bases and J by 5 bases, and 13 bases separated the two germline ends. From germline, CDR1 is MNHEY and CDR2 SMNVEV (reference sequence). About this clone itself: Its cognate antigen is unknown.

V usage is TRBV27 and J usage is TRBJ2-2; D is perhaps TRBD1 (6 bases). The TCR originated in a man in his late teens or twenties in good health. The sequencing sample was made of central memory CD4+ T cells from blood. The CDR3, as DNA: TGTGCCAGCAGGACGCAGGACAGAACCGGGGAGCTGTTTTTT. It is translated as CASRTQDRTGELFF.